This T cell receptor beta chain appears in the sequencing data of a study of T cells in Graves' hyperthyroidism and ophthalmopathy. Findings and limits, study-wide: In the blood, most expanded thyroid clonotypes above 0.001 appeared as well.

V dropped 4 bases and J dropped 3 bases, with 10 bases sitting between them. The CDR3 is 14 amino acids. Looked up from germline, CDR1 is SGHAT and CDR2 is FQNNGV. Amplification targeted TCR beta CDR3 regions from RNA transcripts. A first-round RT-PCR of the TCR CDR3 used the HTBI primer set. TCRdb analysed the multiplex PCR reads with MiXCR anew, one entry per CDR3 protein. The data hold over 700,000 distinct CDR3 sequences, with under 45% observed a single time. Many counts were recorded for this clonotype. Its antigen remains unidentified. Material: blood. This receptor was obtained from a woman in her forties with Graves' hyperthyroidism. The J gene is TRBJ1-5, the V gene TRBV11-2; D uncertain. The CDR3 loop is CASSSLRANQPQHF. For the CDR3, the DNA is TGTGCCAGCAGCTCCCTACGCGCCAATCAGCCCCAGCATTTT. Full variable domain (remainder filled in from reference TRBV11-2 and TRBJ1-5): EAGVAQSPRYKIIEKRQSVAFWCNPISGHATLYWYQQILGQGPKLLIQFQNNGVVDDSQLPKDRFSAERLKGVDSTLKIQPAKLEDSAVYLCASSSLRANQPQHFGDGTRLSIL.